The rows below give T cell receptor beta chains drawn from one sample of a study of T cell repertoires in cytomegalovirus infection. No cognate antigen is known for these TCRs. TCRdb reprocessed the reads via MiXCR and lists one record per CDR3 protein. The sample consists of some 700,000 distinct CDR3 sequences, about 30% of them appearing once. The sample consisted of cultured PBMCs, taken from culture after CMV antigen stimulation. The receptor set was obtained from a human donor in good health (CMV status not recorded). Some clones in this sample may be carry-over from other donors' samples. Each CDR3 is given with its conserved first and last residue. Each record gives: V gene, D gene, clone size, J gene, CDR3 protein, CDR3 DNA. A D gene is named only where the DNA matches it firmly. Clone size is shown for a subset of rows, as once, few, many or a class of expanded clone.

v_gene: TRBV7-9; d_gene: -; abundance: few; j_gene: TRBJ2-5; CDR3aa: CASSAEWETQYF; CDR3nt: TGTGCCAGCAGTGCGGAATGGGAGACCCAGTACTTC
v_gene: TRBV12-3/TRBV12-4; d_gene: -; abundance: few; j_gene: TRBJ1-6; CDR3aa: CASANPGSNSPLHF; CDR3nt: TGTGCCAGCGCCAACCCTGGTAGTAATTCACCCCTCCACTTT
v_gene: TRBV5-6; d_gene: -; abundance: -; j_gene: TRBJ2-3; CDR3aa: CASSLEGYTQYF; CDR3nt: TGTGCCAGCAGCTTGGAAGGATATACGCAGTATTTT
v_gene: TRBV6-1; d_gene: -; abundance: -; j_gene: TRBJ2-3; CDR3aa: CASKGSGHTDTQYF; CDR3nt: TGTGCCAGCAAGGGAAGCGGACACACAGATACGCAGTATTTT
v_gene: TRBV7-9; d_gene: TRBD1; abundance: few; j_gene: TRBJ2-7; CDR3aa: CASSSSGTGGEQYF; CDR3nt: TGTGCCAGCAGCTCGTCCGGGACAGGGGGCGAGCAGTACTTC
v_gene: TRBV7-8; d_gene: -; abundance: few; j_gene: TRBJ1-2; CDR3aa: CASSPSQGHYGYTF; CDR3nt: TGTGCCAGCAGCCCCTCCCAGGGGCACTATGGCTACACCTTC
v_gene: TRBV20-1; d_gene: -; abundance: -; j_gene: TRBJ1-3; CDR3aa: CSAIKRTDGNTIYF; CDR3nt: TGCAGTGCTATAAAAAGGACAGACGGAAACACCATATATTTT
v_gene: TRBV14; d_gene: -; abundance: -; j_gene: TRBJ1-6; CDR3aa: CASSQGMSNSPLHF; CDR3nt: TGTGCCAGCAGCCAAGGAATGTCCAATTCACCCCTCCACTTT
v_gene: TRBV6-5; d_gene: -; abundance: -; j_gene: TRBJ2-3; CDR3aa: CASRDQINTQYF; CDR3nt: TGTGCCAGCAGGGACCAAATCAATACGCAGTATTTT
v_gene: TRBV12-5; d_gene: -; abundance: -; j_gene: TRBJ2-7; CDR3aa: CASGTPSRGLQSSYEQYF; CDR3nt: TGTGCTAGTGGTACCCCCTCCCGCGGGCTCCAATCATCATACGAGCAGTACTTC
v_gene: TRBV7-2; d_gene: TRBD1; abundance: -; j_gene: TRBJ1-2; CDR3aa: CASTRTPTGAVVYYGYTF; CDR3nt: TGTGCCAGCACTCGTACCCCCACAGGGGCGGTCGTCTACTATGGCTACACCTTC
v_gene: TRBV4-1; d_gene: TRBD2; abundance: few; j_gene: TRBJ2-5; CDR3aa: CASSQLAAQETQYF; CDR3nt: TGCGCCAGCAGCCAACTAGCGGCCCAAGAGACCCAGTACTTC
v_gene: TRBV5-5; d_gene: -; abundance: few; j_gene: TRBJ1-1; CDR3aa: CASRRADTEAFF; CDR3nt: TGTGCCAGCAGGAGGGCCGACACTGAAGCTTTCTTT
v_gene: TRBV10-3; d_gene: TRBD1; abundance: few; j_gene: TRBJ2-5; CDR3aa: CATVGDRGQETQYF; CDR3nt: TGTGCCACCGTAGGGGACAGGGGCCAAGAGACCCAGTACTTC
v_gene: TRBV27; d_gene: -; abundance: few; j_gene: TRBJ2-3; CDR3aa: CASRGAGIDTQYF; CDR3nt: TGTGCCAGCCGGGGGGCAGGGATAGATACGCAGTATTTT
v_gene: TRBV7-8; d_gene: -; abundance: many; j_gene: TRBJ2-2; CDR3aa: CASSPSVGQLEPLAAGELFF; CDR3nt: TGTGCCAGCAGCCCCAGTGTGGGACAGCTAGAGCCACTAGCGGCCGGGGAGCTGTTTTTT
v_gene: TRBV4-1; d_gene: -; abundance: -; j_gene: TRBJ1-1; CDR3aa: CASSQDGPAGMIEAFF; CDR3nt: TGCGCCAGCAGCCAAGATGGCCCGGCAGGGATGATTGAAGCTTTCTTT
v_gene: TRBV7-2; d_gene: -; abundance: -; j_gene: TRBJ1-2; CDR3aa: CASSPLGGGGYGYTF; CDR3nt: TGTGCCAGCAGCCCCCTGGGGGGGGGCGGGTATGGCTACACCTTC
v_gene: TRBV18; d_gene: TRBD2; abundance: few; j_gene: TRBJ2-3; CDR3aa: CASSIAGPSTDTQYF; CDR3nt: TGTGCCAGCTCTATAGCGGGACCCTCCACAGATACGCAGTATTTT
v_gene: TRBV10-3; d_gene: -; abundance: -; j_gene: TRBJ2-7; CDR3aa: CAISDLVRGGRDEQYF; CDR3nt: TGTGCCATCAGTGACTTGGTAAGGGGCGGCCGGGACGAGCAGTACTTC
v_gene: TRBV6-1; d_gene: TRBD1; abundance: -; j_gene: TRBJ2-7; CDR3aa: CASSDLDRGIDEQYF; CDR3nt: TGTGCCAGCAGTGATTTGGACAGGGGGATCGACGAGCAGTACTTC
v_gene: TRBV19; d_gene: TRBD2; abundance: -; j_gene: TRBJ2-2; CDR3aa: CASTSRGGRTGELFF; CDR3nt: TGTGCCAGTACCTCGAGGGGAGGGCGGACCGGGGAGCTGTTTTTT
v_gene: TRBV7-2; d_gene: -; abundance: few; j_gene: TRBJ1-4; CDR3aa: CASSPWGLRDEKLFF; CDR3nt: TGTGCCAGCAGCCCGTGGGGTCTGAGGGATGAAAAACTGTTTTTT
v_gene: TRBV12-3/TRBV12-4; d_gene: -; abundance: few; j_gene: TRBJ2-5; CDR3aa: CASSTGRYQETQYF; CDR3nt: TGTGCCAGCAGTACCGGACGCTACCAAGAGACCCAGTACTTC
v_gene: TRBV7-2; d_gene: -; abundance: many; j_gene: TRBJ1-6; CDR3aa: CASSWRRANSPLHF; CDR3nt: TGTGCCAGCAGCTGGCGCAGGGCCAATTCACCCCTCCACTTT
v_gene: TRBV7-6; d_gene: -; abundance: many; j_gene: TRBJ2-3; CDR3aa: CASKDRGTDTQYF; CDR3nt: TGTGCCAGTAAGGACCGGGGCACAGATACGCAGTATTTT
v_gene: TRBV18; d_gene: TRBD2; abundance: -; j_gene: TRBJ2-1; CDR3aa: CASSLLERGDDEQFF; CDR3nt: TGTGCCAGCTCGCTTTTGGAGCGGGGGGACGATGAGCAGTTCTTC
v_gene: TRBV11-2; d_gene: TRBD1; abundance: few; j_gene: TRBJ1-1; CDR3aa: CASSFDWTGGYEAFF; CDR3nt: TGTGCCAGCAGCTTTGACTGGACAGGGGGGTATGAAGCTTTCTTT
v_gene: TRBV7-2; d_gene: TRBD2; abundance: few; j_gene: TRBJ2-4; CDR3aa: CASLSAGELNIQYF; CDR3nt: TGTGCCAGCTTATCGGCGGGAGAGTTGAACATTCAGTACTTC
v_gene: TRBV7-2; d_gene: -; abundance: -; j_gene: TRBJ1-5; CDR3aa: CASSLVGQSGVGQPQHF; CDR3nt: TGTGCCAGCAGCTTAGTGGGGCAGTCAGGGGTAGGCCAGCCCCAGCATTTT
v_gene: TRBV7-2; d_gene: -; abundance: many; j_gene: TRBJ1-3; CDR3aa: CASSLHDRRSGNTIYF; CDR3nt: TGTGCCAGCAGCTTACATGACAGACGCTCTGGAAACACCATATATTTT
v_gene: TRBV4-1; d_gene: TRBD2; abundance: -; j_gene: TRBJ2-2; CDR3aa: CASSFDPKSGGFQTGELFF; CDR3nt: TGCGCCAGCAGCTTCGACCCCAAGAGCGGGGGGTTTCAAACCGGGGAGCTGTTTTTT
v_gene: TRBV4-2; d_gene: TRBD2; abundance: -; j_gene: TRBJ2-7; CDR3aa: CASSPQWEGPYEQYF; CDR3nt: TGTGCCAGCAGCCCCCAGTGGGAGGGCCCGTACGAGCAGTACTTC
v_gene: TRBV12-3/TRBV12-4; d_gene: -; abundance: -; j_gene: TRBJ2-7; CDR3aa: CASRPSTGTYEQYF; CDR3nt: TGTGCCAGCAGACCATCGACAGGTACCTACGAGCAGTACTTC
v_gene: TRBV7-6; d_gene: -; abundance: many; j_gene: TRBJ2-5; CDR3aa: CASSPKRMWGWETQYF; CDR3nt: TGTGCCAGCAGCCCGAAGAGGATGTGGGGCTGGGAGACCCAGTACTTC
v_gene: TRBV19; d_gene: TRBD1; abundance: -; j_gene: TRBJ1-4; CDR3aa: CASSIRDREKLFF; CDR3nt: TGTGCCAGTAGTATTAGGGACAGAGAAAAACTGTTTTTT
v_gene: TRBV11-3; d_gene: TRBD1; abundance: -; j_gene: TRBJ2-1; CDR3aa: CASSDRVESNEQFF; CDR3nt: TGTGCCAGCAGCGACAGGGTAGAAAGCAATGAGCAGTTCTTC
v_gene: TRBV7-6; d_gene: -; abundance: many; j_gene: TRBJ2-1; CDR3aa: CASSLGFNAFRFF; CDR3nt: TGTGCCAGCAGCTTAGGCTTCAACGCATTTAGGTTCTTC
v_gene: TRBV11-2; d_gene: -; abundance: few; j_gene: TRBJ2-3; CDR3aa: CASSPHGGATDTQYF; CDR3nt: TGTGCCAGCAGCCCCCACGGGGGTGCGACAGATACGCAGTATTTT
v_gene: TRBV9; d_gene: -; abundance: -; j_gene: TRBJ2-1; CDR3aa: CASRRGGFGGGDEQFF; CDR3nt: TGTGCCAGCAGGAGGGGTGGATTCGGGGGTGGGGATGAGCAGTTCTTC
v_gene: TRBV7-6; d_gene: TRBD2; abundance: once; j_gene: TRBJ2-5; CDR3aa: CASSRTSGGLQETQYF; CDR3nt: TGTGCCAGCAGCCGGACTAGCGGGGGGCTACAAGAGACCCAGTACTTC
v_gene: TRBV5-4; d_gene: -; abundance: once; j_gene: TRBJ1-3; CDR3aa: CASSRRQAGGNTIYF; CDR3nt: TGTGCCAGCAGCCGCCGGCAGGCAGGAGGAAACACCATATATTTT
v_gene: TRBV7-2; d_gene: TRBD2; abundance: -; j_gene: TRBJ2-7; CDR3aa: CASSLTSQSSYEQYF; CDR3nt: TGTGCCAGCAGCCTGACTAGCCAGAGCTCCTACGAGCAGTACTTC
v_gene: TRBV28; d_gene: -; abundance: few; j_gene: TRBJ1-6; CDR3aa: CASSPYTGNYNSPLHF; CDR3nt: TGTGCCAGCAGTCCATATACAGGGAATTATAATTCACCCCTCCACTTT
v_gene: TRBV10-3; d_gene: -; abundance: -; j_gene: TRBJ2-3; CDR3aa: CAIKGPSPTDTQYF; CDR3nt: TGTGCCATCAAGGGACCGTCACCCACAGATACGCAGTATTTT
v_gene: TRBV4-1; d_gene: -; abundance: few; j_gene: TRBJ1-1; CDR3aa: CASSQVGRGEAFF; CDR3nt: TGCGCCAGCAGCCAAGTGGGCCGGGGTGAAGCTTTCTTT
v_gene: TRBV6-6; d_gene: -; abundance: -; j_gene: TRBJ2-7; CDR3aa: CASSYGHRVVSYEQYF; CDR3nt: TGTGCCAGCAGTTACGGTCACAGGGTGGTCTCTTACGAGCAGTACTTC
v_gene: TRBV18; d_gene: TRBD1; abundance: -; j_gene: TRBJ1-5; CDR3aa: CASSPRQGGGNQPQHF; CDR3nt: TGTGCCAGCTCACCTCGCCAGGGGGGCGGCAATCAGCCCCAGCATTTT
v_gene: TRBV6-6; d_gene: -; abundance: -; j_gene: TRBJ1-1; CDR3aa: CASSYFGRAATEAFF; CDR3nt: TGTGCCAGCAGTTACTTTGGCAGGGCGGCGACTGAAGCTTTCTTT
v_gene: TRBV12-3/TRBV12-4; d_gene: TRBD1; abundance: many; j_gene: TRBJ1-2; CDR3aa: CASSPGQGGDGYTF; CDR3nt: TGTGCCAGCAGTCCGGGACAGGGGGGGGATGGCTACACCTTC
v_gene: TRBV20-1; d_gene: -; abundance: -; j_gene: TRBJ2-3; CDR3aa: CSASVFSGAGPDTQYF; CDR3nt: TGCAGTGCTAGTGTTTTCAGCGGTGCTGGGCCAGATACGCAGTATTTT
v_gene: TRBV4-3; d_gene: -; abundance: once; j_gene: TRBJ2-3; CDR3aa: CASSQDPSLPPDTQYF; CDR3nt: TGCGCCAGCAGCCAAGATCCATCGTTGCCCCCCGATACGCAGTATTTT
v_gene: TRBV7-2; d_gene: TRBD2; abundance: -; j_gene: TRBJ2-1; CDR3aa: CASSLIRSSSGSRQFF; CDR3nt: TGTGCCAGCAGCTTAATTCGCTCTAGTAGCGGGTCACGACAGTTCTTC
v_gene: TRBV7-9; d_gene: -; abundance: -; j_gene: TRBJ1-3; CDR3aa: CASSLRDTDNTIYF; CDR3nt: TGTGCCAGCAGCTTACGGGACACCGACAACACCATATATTTT
v_gene: TRBV28; d_gene: -; abundance: few; j_gene: TRBJ2-3; CDR3aa: CASSSPTTKDSYF; CDR3nt: TGTGCCAGCAGTTCCCCCACGACCAAAGATTCTTATTTT